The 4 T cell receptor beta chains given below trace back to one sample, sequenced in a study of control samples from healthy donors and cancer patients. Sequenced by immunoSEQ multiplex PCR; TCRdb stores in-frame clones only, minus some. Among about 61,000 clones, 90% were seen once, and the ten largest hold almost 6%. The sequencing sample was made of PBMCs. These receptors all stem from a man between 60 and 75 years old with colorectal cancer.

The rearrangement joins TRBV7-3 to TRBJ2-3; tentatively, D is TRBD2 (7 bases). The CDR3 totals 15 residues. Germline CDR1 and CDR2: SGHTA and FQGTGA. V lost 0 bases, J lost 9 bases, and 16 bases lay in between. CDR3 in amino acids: CASSLTAGALQTQYF. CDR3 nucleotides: TGTGCCAGCAGCTTAACGGCGGGGGCCCTCCAGACGCAGTATTTT.

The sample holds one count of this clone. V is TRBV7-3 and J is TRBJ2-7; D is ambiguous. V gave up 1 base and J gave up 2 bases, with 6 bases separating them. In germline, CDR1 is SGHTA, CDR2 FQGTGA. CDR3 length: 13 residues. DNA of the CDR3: TGTGCCAGCAGCTTAAACACCGCCTACGAGCAGTACTTC. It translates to CASSLNTAYEQYF.

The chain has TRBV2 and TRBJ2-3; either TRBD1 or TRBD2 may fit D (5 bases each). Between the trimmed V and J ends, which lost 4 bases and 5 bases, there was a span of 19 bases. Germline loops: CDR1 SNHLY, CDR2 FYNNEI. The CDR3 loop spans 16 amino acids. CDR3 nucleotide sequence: TGTGCCAGCAGTGTTGGGGCAGGGACCCGGGAAGATACGCAGTATTTT. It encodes CASSVGAGTREDTQYF.

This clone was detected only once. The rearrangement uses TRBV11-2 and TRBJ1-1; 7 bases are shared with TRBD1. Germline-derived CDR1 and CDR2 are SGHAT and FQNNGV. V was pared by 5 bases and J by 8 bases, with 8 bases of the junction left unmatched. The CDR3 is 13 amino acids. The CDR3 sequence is CASSIGQVEEAFF. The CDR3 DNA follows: TGTGCCAGCAGCATAGGACAGGTTGAGGAAGCTTTCTTT.